This T cell receptor beta chain was captured by sequencing in a study of beta chain features in type 1 diabetes. Findings of the study overall: TCRB CDR3 length was moderately but significantly reduced in all four CD4+ subsets of Type 1 diabetes patients.

A sort by CD45RO/CCR7/CD25/CD127/CD95/CD27 yielded CD4+ naive, central memory, regulatory and stem cell-like memory cells. The length of the CDR3 is 16 residues. Germline loops: CDR1 MGHRA, CDR2 YSYEKL. V shed 0 bases and J shed 8 bases, with 19 bases lying between them. Expressed TCRB transcripts got sequenced, as all isolated RNA was reverse transcribed. Produced via immunoSEQ multiplex PCR; TCRdb's table is partial and in-frame only. The data contain nearly 700,000 clones, around 15% of them singletons. Points on this clone: Its target is not known.

The chain combines TRBV4-1 with TRBJ1-2; TRBD1 is a possible D gene (5 bases). This TCR was sampled from a man between 18 and 29 years old with type 1 diabetes. Sequences were obtained from naive CD4+ T cells from blood. The CDR3 reads CASSQEPDMGLTGYTF. The DNA of the CDR3 is TGCGCCAGCAGCCAAGAGCCTGACATGGGGCTGACGGGCTACACCTTC.